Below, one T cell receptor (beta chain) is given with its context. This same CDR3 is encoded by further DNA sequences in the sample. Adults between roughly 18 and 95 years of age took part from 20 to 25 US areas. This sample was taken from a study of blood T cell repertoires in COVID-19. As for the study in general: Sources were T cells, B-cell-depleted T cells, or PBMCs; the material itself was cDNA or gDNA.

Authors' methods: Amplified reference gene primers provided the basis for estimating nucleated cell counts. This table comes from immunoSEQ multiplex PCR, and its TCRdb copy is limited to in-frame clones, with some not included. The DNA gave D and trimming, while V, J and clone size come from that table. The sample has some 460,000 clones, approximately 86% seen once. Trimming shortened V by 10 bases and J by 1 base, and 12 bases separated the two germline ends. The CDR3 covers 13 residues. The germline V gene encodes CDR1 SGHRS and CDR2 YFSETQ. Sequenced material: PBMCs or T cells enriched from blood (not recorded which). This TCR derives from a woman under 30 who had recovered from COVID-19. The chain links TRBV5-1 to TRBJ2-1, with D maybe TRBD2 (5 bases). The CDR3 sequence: CASSLGSYNEQFF. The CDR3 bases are TGCGCCTCTAGCCTAGGTTCCTACAATGAGCAGTTCTTC.